The rows below give T cell receptor beta chains drawn from one sample of a study of beta chain features in type 1 diabetes. Assay: immunoSEQ multiplex PCR; the TCRdb copy retains only in-frame clones and omits some. The table records about 120,000 clones, about a sixth of them present only once. Sequenced sample: central memory CD4+ T cells from blood. The receptor source for this set is a man in his thirties or forties with type 1 diabetes. Both conserved end residues are part of each CDR3. A D gene is named only where the DNA matches it firmly. Size is stated for part of the rows, as once, few or many counts, or as a class when the clone is expanded.

len | d_gene | j_gene | v_gene | abundance | CDR3aa | CDR3nt
14 | . | TRBJ2-7 | TRBV9 | . | CASSVGEGGYEQYF | TGTGCCAGCAGCGTAGGCGAAGGGGGCTACGAGCAGTACTTC
14 | . | TRBJ2-7 | TRBV7-9 | . | CASSLAAVSYEQYF | TGTGCCAGCAGCTTAGCGGCGGTCTCCTACGAGCAGTACTTC
14 | . | TRBJ2-3 | TRBV5-1 | few | CASSLVRVGDTQYF | TGCGCCAGCAGCTTGGTGCGGGTGGGAGATACGCAGTATTTT
11 | . | TRBJ1-2 | TRBV20-1 | . | CSARDRGGYTF | TGCAGTGCTAGAGACAGGGGTGGCTACACCTTC
12 | . | TRBJ1-2 | TRBV5-4 | few | CASSPDGYGYTF | TGTGCCAGCAGTCCGGACGGCTATGGCTACACCTTC
16 | TRBD2 | TRBJ2-1 | TRBV9 | many | CASSALTSGPEIEQFF | TGTGCCAGCAGCGCCTTGACTAGCGGGCCTGAAATTGAGCAGTTCTTC
14 | . | TRBJ1-2 | TRBV7-2 | few | CASSSQSSNYGYTF | TGTGCCAGCAGCTCCCAATCTTCTAACTATGGCTACACCTTC
16 | . | TRBJ1-5 | TRBV7-2 | . | CASSLGPAGDNQPQHF | TGTGCCAGCAGCTTAGGGCCGGCAGGCGATAATCAGCCCCAGCATTTT
12 | . | TRBJ2-1 | TRBV7-2 | few | CASSLAMAEQFF | TGTGCCAGCAGCTTAGCGATGGCTGAGCAGTTCTTC
14 | . | TRBJ1-5 | TRBV15 | few | CATSRDRGGEPQHF | TGTGCCACCAGCAGAGACAGGGGCGGGGAGCCCCAGCATTTT
13 | . | TRBJ1-2 | TRBV4-3 | few | CASSPGGDYGYTF | TGCGCCAGCAGCCCGGGGGGCGACTATGGCTACACCTTC
13 | . | TRBJ2-1 | TRBV28 | . | CASSFFWTNEQFF | TGTGCCAGCAGTTTTTTCTGGACAAATGAGCAGTTCTTC
14 | . | TRBJ1-2 | TRBV28 | many | CASSWTGVDYGYTF | TGTGCCAGCAGTTGGACCGGGGTTGACTATGGCTACACCTTC
15 | . | TRBJ1-6 | TRBV5-6 | few | CASSLVDSYNSPLHF | TGTGCCAGCAGCTTGGTAGACTCCTATAATTCACCCCTCCACTTT
15 | TRBD1 | TRBJ2-2 | TRBV6-6 | . | CASSYSPGGSGELFF | TGTGCCAGCAGTTACTCACCAGGGGGCTCCGGGGAGCTGTTTTTT
20 | . | TRBJ2-5 | TRBV4-3 | many | CASSQEVYRGWQNAQETQYF | TGCGCCAGCAGCCAAGAGGTTTATCGTGGATGGCAGAACGCACAAGAGACCCAGTACTTC
15 | . | TRBJ1-5 | TRBV30 | few | CAWSTGIMGNQPQHF | TGTGCCTGGAGTACAGGGATTATGGGGAATCAGCCCCAGCATTTT
14 | . | TRBJ1-1 | TRBV9 | few | CASSPGEINRGAFF | TGTGCCAGCAGTCCAGGAGAAATAAATAGGGGAGCTTTCTTT
16 | TRBD1 | TRBJ2-1 | TRBV5-4 | few | CASSLGQGAFYNEQFF | TGTGCCAGCAGCTTGGGACAGGGGGCGTTTTACAATGAGCAGTTCTTC
14 | . | TRBJ2-5 | TRBV6-5 | few | CASSYSVVGETQYF | TGTGCCAGCAGTTACTCGGTGGTTGGAGAGACCCAGTACTTC
12 | TRBD1 | TRBJ2-7 | TRBV6-5 | . | CASGQGPYEQYF | TGTGCCAGCGGACAGGGTCCCTACGAGCAGTACTTC
14 | TRBD1 | TRBJ1-6 | TRBV5-1 | few | CASSPTGGNSPLHF | TGCGCCAGCAGCCCGACAGGGGGAAATTCACCCCTCCACTTT
15 | TRBD2 | TRBJ2-1 | TRBV6-5 | few | CASSSILAGYNEQFF | TGTGCCAGCAGCTCGATTTTAGCGGGCTACAATGAGCAGTTCTTC
15 | . | TRBJ2-1 | TRBV11-3 | few | CASSLRADPYNEQFF | TGTGCCAGCAGCCTAAGGGCAGACCCCTACAATGAGCAGTTCTTC
12 | . | TRBJ2-7 | TRBV7-2 | few | CASSPPGYEQYF | TGTGCCAGCAGCCCACCGGGATACGAGCAGTACTTC
11 | . | TRBJ2-7 | TRBV20-1 | . | CSGKGDHEQYF | TGCAGTGGTAAGGGGGACCACGAGCAGTACTTC
23 | . | TRBJ2-6 | TRBV21-1 | . | CASSKVSGTGGTSNASGANVLTF | TGTGCCAGCAGCAAAGTCTCCGGGACAGGGGGCACCAGTAATGCCTCTGGGGCCAACGTCCTGACTTTC
12 | . | TRBJ2-3 | TRBV10-3 | few | CATADRTDTQYF | TGTGCCACCGCCGATCGGACAGATACGCAGTATTTT
13 | TRBD2 | TRBJ2-6 | TRBV19 | few | CATRRGGYNVLTF | TGTGCCACCCGGCGGGGGGGCTATAACGTCCTGACTTTC
13 | . | TRBJ1-1 | TRBV6-6 | . | CASSYPQETEAFF | TGTGCCAGCAGTTACCCACAGGAGACTGAAGCTTTCTTT
12 | . | TRBJ1-2 | TRBV9 | few | CASSAEGYGYTF | TGTGCCAGCAGCGCCGAAGGCTATGGCTACACCTTC
17 | TRBD1 | TRBJ2-7 | TRBV7-2 | many | CASSLTLGRGKSYEQYF | TGTGCCAGCAGCTTAACCTTAGGCAGGGGGAAATCCTACGAGCAGTACTTC
14 | . | TRBJ1-2 | TRBV27 | few | CASSLEGPGYGYTF | TGTGCCAGCAGTTTAGAGGGGCCTGGCTATGGCTACACCTTC
10 | . | TRBJ2-5 | TRBV11-2 | . | CASSQETQYF | TGTGCCAGCAGCCAAGAGACCCAGTACTTC
13 | TRBD1 | TRBJ2-7 | TRBV7-6 | few | CASSSGTGFEQYF | TGTGCCAGCAGCTCCGGGACAGGCTTCGAGCAGTACTTC
13 | . | TRBJ2-3 | TRBV18 | few | CASSPQGEDTQYF | TGTGCCAGCTCACCACAGGGAGAAGATACGCAGTATTTT
12 | TRBD1 | TRBJ2-7 | TRBV10-3 | few | CAMGQGETEQYF | TGTGCCATGGGACAGGGTGAGACCGAGCAGTACTTC
16 | . | TRBJ2-3 | TRBV7-2 | once | CASSQLPGAGADTQYF | TGTGCCAGCAGCCAGCTCCCAGGGGCGGGCGCAGATACGCAGTATTTT
14 | . | TRBJ1-1 | TRBV7-6 | few | CASSFAPMNTEAFF | TGTGCCAGCAGCTTCGCCCCTATGAACACTGAAGCTTTCTTT